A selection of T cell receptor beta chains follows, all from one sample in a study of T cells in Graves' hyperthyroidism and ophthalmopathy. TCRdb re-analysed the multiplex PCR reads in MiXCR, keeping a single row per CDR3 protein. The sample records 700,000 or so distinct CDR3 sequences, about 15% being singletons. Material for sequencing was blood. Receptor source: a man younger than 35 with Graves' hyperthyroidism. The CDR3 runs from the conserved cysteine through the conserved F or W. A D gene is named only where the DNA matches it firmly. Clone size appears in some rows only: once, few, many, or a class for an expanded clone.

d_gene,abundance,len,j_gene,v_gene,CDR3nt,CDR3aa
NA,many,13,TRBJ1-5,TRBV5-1,TGCGCCAGCAGGAGCCAGAAAGGCCAGCCCCAGCATTTT,CASRSQKGQPQHF
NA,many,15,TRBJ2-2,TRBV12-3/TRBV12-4,TGTGCCAGCAGTTCCCAACGACAGAGTACCGGGGAGCTGTTTTTT,CASSSQRQSTGELFF
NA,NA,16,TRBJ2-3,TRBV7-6,TGTGCCAGCAGCTTATTTAGTGGGAGGACCACAGATACGCAGTATTTT,CASSLFSGRTTDTQYF
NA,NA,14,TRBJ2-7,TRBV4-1,TGCGCCAGCAGCCCGTCTGTTTTAGCCTACGAGCAGTACTTC,CASSPSVLAYEQYF
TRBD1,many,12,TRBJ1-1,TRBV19,TGTGCCAGTCTCAGGGGGCCGACTGAAGCTTTCTTT,CASLRGPTEAFF
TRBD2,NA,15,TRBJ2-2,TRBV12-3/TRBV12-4,TGTGCCAGTCGGACTAGCGGGAGTAACGCCGGGGAGCTGTTTTTT,CASRTSGSNAGELFF
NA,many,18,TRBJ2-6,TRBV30,TGTGCCTGGCGGGCTCCGGGACTTTCTCAATCTGGGGCCAACGTCCTGACTTTC,CAWRAPGLSQSGANVLTF
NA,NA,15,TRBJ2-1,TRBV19,TGTGCCAGTAGTATAGTGGAGGACGAATACAATGAGCAGTTCTTC,CASSIVEDEYNEQFF
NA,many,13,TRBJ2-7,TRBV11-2,TGTGCCAGCAGCCCGATCGGGGTTCGCGAGCAGTACTTC,CASSPIGVREQYF
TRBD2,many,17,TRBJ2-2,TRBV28,TGTGCCAGCAGTTGGACTAGCGGGAGTCGGGACACCGGGGAGCTGTTTTTT,CASSWTSGSRDTGELFF
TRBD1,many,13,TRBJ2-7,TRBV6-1,TGTGCCAGCAGTACCAGGGACAGGGCCGAGCAGTACTTC,CASSTRDRAEQYF
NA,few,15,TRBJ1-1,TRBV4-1,TGCGCCAGCAGCCGAGGGGGGAGGAGGAACACTGAAGCTTTCTTT,CASSRGGRRNTEAFF
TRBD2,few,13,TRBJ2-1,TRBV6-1,TGTGCCAGCGAGACTAGCGAGTACAATGAGCAGTTCTTC,CASETSEYNEQFF
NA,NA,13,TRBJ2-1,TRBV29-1,TGCAGCGTTGCGGGACACGTATACAATGAGCAGTTCTTC,CSVAGHVYNEQFF
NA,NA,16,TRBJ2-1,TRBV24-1,TGTGCCACCAGTGATTCGGACGGAAGGGCCTACAATGAGCAGTTCTTC,CATSDSDGRAYNEQFF
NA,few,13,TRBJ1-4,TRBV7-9,TGTGCCAGCAGCTCCCGACCAGTTGGAAAACTGTTTTTT,CASSSRPVGKLFF
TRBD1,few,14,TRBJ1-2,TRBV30,TGTGCCTGCCGGGACAGGGAAGATAATCGTCGCTACACCTTC,CACRDREDNRRYTF
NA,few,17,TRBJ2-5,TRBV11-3,TGTGCCAGCAGCTTAGATTGGACGAGGAGCCCCCAAGAGACCCAGTACTTC,CASSLDWTRSPQETQYF
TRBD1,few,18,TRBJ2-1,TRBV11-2,TGTGCCAGCAGTCCCTTGGACAGGGTAATGGGCTACTACAATGAGCAGTTCTTC,CASSPLDRVMGYYNEQFF
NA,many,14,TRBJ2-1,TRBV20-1,TGCAGTGCTTCCACAGGGAGCTCCTACAATGAGCAGTTCTTC,CSASTGSSYNEQFF
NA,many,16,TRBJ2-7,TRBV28,TGTGCCAGCAGTTCCCCTGGGGGGAGCCCGTTCTACGAGCAGTACTTC,CASSSPGGSPFYEQYF
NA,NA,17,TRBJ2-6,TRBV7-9,TGTGCCAGCAGCTTAGGCCAGGGGAAGGCTGGGGCCAACGTCCTGACTTTC,CASSLGQGKAGANVLTF
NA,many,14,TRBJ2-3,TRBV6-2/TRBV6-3,TGTGCCAGCAAGATCCCGGGACATTCCGATACGCAGTATTTT,CASKIPGHSDTQYF
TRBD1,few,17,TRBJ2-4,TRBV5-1,TGCGCCAGCAGCTTGACCACAGGGGGCAAGGCCAAAAACATTCAGTACTTC,CASSLTTGGKAKNIQYF
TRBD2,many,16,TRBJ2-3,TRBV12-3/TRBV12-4,TGTGCCAGCAGTTTTCCTAGCGGGAGTGCTGGAGGTACGCAGTATTTT,CASSFPSGSAGGTQYF
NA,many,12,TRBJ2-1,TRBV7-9,TGTGCCAGCAGTCTACCCGAAAATGAGCAGTTCTTC,CASSLPENEQFF
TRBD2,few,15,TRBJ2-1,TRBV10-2,TGCGCCAGCAGTGGGGGGACTAGCCACGGCGATGAGCAGTTCTTC,CASSGGTSHGDEQFF
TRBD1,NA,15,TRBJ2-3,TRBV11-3,TGTGCCAGCACCCAGGAACAGGGGTGGGGAGATACGCAGTATTTT,CASTQEQGWGDTQYF
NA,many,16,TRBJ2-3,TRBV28,TGTGCCAGCAGTTTATTGGTCAGGGGGGTCACAGATACGCAGTATTTT,CASSLLVRGVTDTQYF
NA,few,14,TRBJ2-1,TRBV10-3,TGTGCCATCAGTTCCGCGGGGCAGAACAATGAGCAGTTCTTC,CAISSAGQNNEQFF
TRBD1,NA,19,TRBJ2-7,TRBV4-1,TGCGCCAGCAGCCAAGTGGGACAGGGTAGTCGGACTACTATCCACGAGCAGTACTTC,CASSQVGQGSRTTIHEQYF
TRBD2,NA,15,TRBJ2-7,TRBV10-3,TGTGCCATCAGTGAGTCACTAGCGGGCGTCTACGAGCAGTACTTC,CAISESLAGVYEQYF
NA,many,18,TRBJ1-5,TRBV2,TGTGCCAGCAGCAGGACGGAGACACGATTTTATAGCAATCAGCCCCAGCATTTT,CASSRTETRFYSNQPQHF
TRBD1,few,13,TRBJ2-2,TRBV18,TGTGCCAGCCCGGACAGGGAATCCGGGGAGCTGTTTTTT,CASPDRESGELFF
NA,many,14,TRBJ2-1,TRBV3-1,TGTGCCAGCAGCGGGGAACCGAAGTACAATGAGCAGTTCTTC,CASSGEPKYNEQFF
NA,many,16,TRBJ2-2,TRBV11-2,TGTGCCAGCAGCCTTGAACTAGCTCAGAACACCGGGGAGCTGTTTTTT,CASSLELAQNTGELFF
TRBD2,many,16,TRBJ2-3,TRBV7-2,TGTGCCAGCAGCTTGGGAATAGCGGGAGTGGGGGCTACGCAGTATTTT,CASSLGIAGVGATQYF
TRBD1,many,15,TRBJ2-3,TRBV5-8,TGTGCCAGCAGCTTGGACAGGGGGGCGACAGATACGCAGTATTTT,CASSLDRGATDTQYF
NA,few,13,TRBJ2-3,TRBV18,TGTGCCAGCTCGCCTTACCGGGGGGATACGCAGTATTTT,CASSPYRGDTQYF
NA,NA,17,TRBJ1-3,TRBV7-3,TGTGCCAGCAGCATAGGACACGGCCCCCTCTCTGGAAACACCAGATATTTT,CASSIGHGPLSGNTRYF
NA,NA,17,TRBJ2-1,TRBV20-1,TGCAGTGCCCCCCCGGCCCCGGTCAGGACCAACTACAATGAGCAGTTCTTC,CSAPPAPVRTNYNEQFF
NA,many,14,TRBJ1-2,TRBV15,TGTGCCACCAGCGCCCGCACTTCGAGCTATGGCTACACCTTC,CATSARTSSYGYTF